This passage covers 27 T cell receptor beta chains from one sample sequenced in a study of cytomegalovirus exposure and HLA in healthy donors. PCR amplification relied on 60 Vbeta primers (plus 13 Jbeta primers). The protocol was immunoSEQ multiplex PCR, while the TCRdb copy is restricted to in-frame clones and leaves out a portion. This table has fewer than 150,000 clones, 76% appearing once. Sequenced: PBMCs. The receptors were gathered from a man aged 18 to 29 in good health and CMV-seronegative.

This rearrangement joins TRBV11-2 to TRBJ2-7, with TRBD2 identical over 8 bases. The V gene end was trimmed by 1 base and the J gene end by 4 bases; junction bases not matched to a gene: 9. This CDR3 is built from 16 residues. CDR1 is SGHAT and CDR2 is FQNNGV in the germline V gene. The DNA for the CDR3 is TGTGCCAGCAGCTTAGCCAGCGGGAGACCCCTATACGAGCAGTACTTC. Its translation is CASSLASGRPLYEQYF.

The DNA of the CDR3 is TGTGCCCAAGGGACAGGGGTTCAGCCCCAGCATTTT. Translation: CAQGTGVQPQHF. The V gene is TRBV2, the J gene TRBJ1-5; 10 bases map to TRBD1. The germline gives CDR1 SNHLY, CDR2 FYNNEI. The CDR3 has 12 residues. The J segment lost 6 bases and the V segment lost 11 bases, leaving 4 bases of the junction unmatched.

There are a few counts of this clone. The V gene is TRBV14, the J gene TRBJ1-2; possible D gene TRBD1, 6 bases. The CDR3 sequence is 13 residues long. Germline V gene data show CDR1 as SGHDN and CDR2 as FVKESK. Trimming left V 1 base short and J 6 bases short, with 9 bases between. CDR3 residues: CASSQAGVHGYTF. The CDR3 nucleotides are TGTGCCAGCAGCCAAGCAGGGGTTCATGGCTACACCTTC.

V and J are TRBV7-3 and TRBJ2-2; 7 bases are shared with TRBD1. This CDR3 spans 16 amino acids. In germline, CDR1 is SGHTA, CDR2 FQGTGA. Unmatched junction bases numbered 4, after V lost 3 bases and J lost 0 bases. CDR3 coding DNA: TGTGCCAGCAGCTTCACCGGGACAGCGAACACCGGGGAGCTGTTTTTT. Encoded protein: CASSFTGTANTGELFF. Together with reference TRBV7-3 and TRBJ2-2, the CDR3 gives the full variable domain: GAGVSQTPSNKVTEKGKYVELRCDPISGHTALYWYRQSLGQGPEFLIYFQGTGAADDSGLPNDRFFAVRPEGSVSTLKIQRTERGDSAVYLCASSFTGTANTGELFFGEGSRLTVL.

This chain links TRBV10-3 with TRBJ2-2; 9 bases align to TRBD1. Unmatched junction bases numbered 5, after V lost 4 bases and J lost 5 bases. Germline V gives CDR1 ENHRY, CDR2 SYGVKD. This CDR3 spans 15 amino acids. Written as DNA, the CDR3 is TGTGCCATCAGTGCCTCGGGACAGGGTACCGGGGAGCTGTTTTTT. As protein: CAISASGQGTGELFF.

This chain joins TRBV5-1 and TRBJ2-2; maybe TRBD2 (5 bases). Per germline, CDR1 SGHRS and CDR2 YFSETQ. V lost 4 bases, J lost 7 bases, and 17 bases lay in between. CDR3 size: 15 residues. Here the CDR3 reads CASSKDLAAVGELFF. In DNA, the CDR3 is TGCGCCAGCAGCAAGGACTTAGCAGCCGTCGGGGAGCTGTTTTTT.

In nucleotides, the CDR3 is TGTGCCTGGAGTCCTACAGGGTTAAGCGAGCAGTACTTC. Translation: CAWSPTGLSEQYF. The chain employs TRBV30 and TRBJ2-7; tentatively, D is TRBD1 (6 bases). The CDR3 is 13 residues long. Trimming took off 2 bases at V and 6 bases at J, with 14 bases between the two ends. CDR1 and CDR2 from the germline V gene are GTSNPN and SVGIG (reference sequence).

The J gene is TRBJ2-3, the V gene TRBV30; 8 bases map to TRBD2. CDR1 is GTSNPN and CDR2 is SVGIG in the germline V gene (reference sequence). The V segment lost 3 bases and the J segment 2 bases; nucleotides outside the gene matches: 10. The CDR3 spans 16 residues. The CDR3 reads CAWRNPPGGPTDTQYF. The CDR3 DNA is TGTGCCTGGAGAAACCCACCGGGGGGGCCCACAGATACGCAGTATTTT.

The CDR3, as DNA: TGTGCCAGTAGAGCACTCGACAGGGAAGAGCAGTACTTC. This sequence encodes CASRALDREEQYF. The chain combines TRBV19 with TRBJ2-7; 7 nucleotides align to TRBD1. CDR3 length: 13 residues. Per the germline V gene, CDR1 is LNHDA and CDR2 is SQIVND (reference sequence). V lost 6 bases to trimming and J lost 7 bases; unmatched junction nucleotides: 9.

This chain links TRBV28 with TRBJ2-7, with D possibly being TRBD1 (6 bases). Trimming left V 11 bases short and J 3 bases short, with 14 bases between. Germline lookup yields CDR1 MDHEN and CDR2 SYDVKM. The CDR3 totals 12 residues. The CDR3 region is CAAAQGGYEQYF. CDR3 DNA: TGTGCCGCAGCCCAAGGGGGCTACGAGCAGTACTTC.

The chain uses TRBV27 and TRBJ2-3, with 10 nucleotides matching TRBD1. V was clipped by 7 bases and J by 2 bases; unmatched bases: 6. Germline values: CDR1 MNHEY, CDR2 SMNVEV (reference sequence). The CDR3 length is 15 residues. The CDR3 nucleotides read TGTGCCAGCACCCTGGGACAGGGGTTCACAGATACGCAGTATTTT. It encodes CASTLGQGFTDTQYF.

CDR3 nucleotides: TGTGCCAGCAGCTGGGACAGGTCCTACGAGCAGTACTTC. Its protein product is CASSWDRSYEQYF. The chain couples TRBV5-6 to TRBJ2-7, with 8 bases matching TRBD1. V lost 3 bases to trimming and J lost 1 base; unmatched junction nucleotides: 0. Germline CDR1 and CDR2: SGHDT and YYEEEE. This CDR3 is built from 13 residues.

About this clone: Other nucleotide sequences from this sample produce the same CDR3. V gene TRBV18 combines with J gene TRBJ1-5; D may be TRBD1 (5 bases). CDR1 is KGHSH, CDR2 LQKENI, per germline. The V end was cut by 3 bases, the J end by 4 bases, with 10 bases between. CDR3 length equals 14 residues. CDR3 amino acids: CASSPGLRNQPQHF. The CDR3 coding sequence is TGTGCCAGCTCACCGGGACTGCGGAATCAGCCCCAGCATTTT.

The CDR3: CASSFDRRNTGELFF. The CDR3 coding sequence is TGTGCCAGCAGCTTTGACAGGAGGAACACCGGGGAGCTGTTTTTT. The V call is TRBV5-6, the J call TRBJ2-2; D might be TRBD1 (6 bases). In germline, CDR1 is SGHDT, CDR2 YYEEEE. Trimming pared 2 bases from V and 1 base from J, leaving 9 bases between. This CDR3 is 15 amino acids long.

The chain couples TRBV5-1 to TRBJ2-1; D uncertain. CDR1 and CDR2 (germline): SGHRS, YFSETQ. Trimming removed 2 bases at V and 8 bases at J, with 8 bases between. This CDR3 comprises 12 residues. CDR3: CASSFVWHEQFF. CDR3 DNA: TGCGCCAGCAGCTTCGTGTGGCATGAGCAGTTCTTC.

The rearrangement uses TRBV19 and TRBJ2-7; possible D gene TRBD2, 6 bases. The CDR3 length is 14 residues. From germline, CDR1 is LNHDA and CDR2 SQIVND (reference sequence). V was cut by 3 bases and J by 2 bases, with 11 bases left in between. As DNA, the CDR3 is TGTGCCAGTAGTATCTCCGGGGGAGCCTACGAGCAGTACTTC. Translation gives CASSISGGAYEQYF. Variable domain in full (rest from reference TRBV19 and TRBJ2-7): DGGITQSPKYLFRKEGQNVTLSCEQNLNHDAMYWYRQDPGQGLRLIYYSQIVNDFQKGDIAEGYSVSREKKESFPLTVTSAQKNPTAFYLCASSISGGAYEQYFGPGTRLTVT.

This clone was seen a handful of times. This sequence joins TRBV5-6 and TRBJ1-1, with 8 positions matching TRBD1. Per germline, CDR1 SGHDT and CDR2 YYEEEE. Trimming cost V 7 bases and J 3 bases; bases outside gene matches: 5. The CDR3 runs to 13 residues. For the CDR3, the DNA is TGTGCCAGCTGGGAACAGGGGGACACTGAAGCTTTCTTT. It encodes CASWEQGDTEAFF.

J is TRBJ1-1 and V is TRBV19; a possible D gene is TRBD1 (6 bases). The CDR3 sequence is 13 residues long. V lost 4 bases to trimming and J lost 3 bases, with 9 bases between them. Germline loops: CDR1 LNHDA, CDR2 SQIVND (reference sequence). The CDR3: CASSRYRDTEAFF. In DNA form, the CDR3 reads TGTGCCAGTAGTAGATACAGGGACACTGAAGCTTTCTTT.

The V call is TRBV18, the J call TRBJ1-1, with a weak D call TRBD1 (5 bases). The V end lost 6 bases, the J end lost 1 base, and 9 bases lay between the germline ends. Per germline, CDR1 KGHSH and CDR2 LQKENI. This CDR3 region has 13 residues. This CDR3 is CASSSTENTEAFF. In nucleotides, the CDR3 is TGTGCCAGCTCGTCGACAGAGAACACTGAAGCTTTCTTT.

V usage is TRBV9 and J usage is TRBJ2-7; D is undetermined. CDR1 and CDR2 (germline): SGDLS, YYNGEE. The CDR3 runs 14 residues. V was clipped by 0 bases and J by 0 bases, with 7 bases between them. The CDR3 loop reads CASSVAFPSYEQYF. The DNA for the CDR3 is TGTGCCAGCAGCGTAGCTTTCCCCTCCTACGAGCAGTACTTC.

This CDR3 reads CASSMQGNGELFF. In nucleotides, the CDR3 is TGTGCCAGCAGCATGCAGGGGAACGGGGAGCTGTTTTTT. This rearrangement joins TRBV11-1 to TRBJ2-2; possibly TRBD1 for D (6 bases). Per the germline V gene, CDR1 is SGHAT and CDR2 is FQDESV (reference sequence). V lost 5 bases and J 7 bases, leaving 11 bases between the germline ends. The CDR3 length is 13 residues.

This chain uses TRBV2 with TRBJ2-2; possible D gene TRBD1, 5 bases. Germline CDR1 is SNHLY and CDR2 is FYNNEI. CDR3 size: 14 residues. V lost 6 bases to trimming and J lost 0 bases, with 8 bases between them. This CDR3 is CASRDRANTGELFF. In DNA, the CDR3 is TGTGCCAGCAGAGACAGAGCGAACACCGGGGAGCTGTTTTTT.

The chain joins TRBV6-1 to TRBJ2-5; D not certain. TRBJ2-7 explains the end of the DNA better; the J call may be wrong. The CDR3 runs 14 residues. Germline CDR1 is MNHNS and CDR2 is SASEGT. This CDR3 is CASSDFVQLYEQYF. For the CDR3, the DNA is TGTGCCAGCAGTGATTTCGTACAGCTCTACGAGCAGTACTTC.

CDR3 bases: TGTGCCAGCAGTTCAGGAGGCACTGAAGCTTTCTTT. Residues: CASSSGGTEAFF. The V gene is TRBV28, the J gene TRBJ1-1; D gene unclear. The CDR3 covers 12 residues. V was pared by 4 bases and J by 4 bases, with 7 bases between. CDR1 MDHEN and CDR2 SYDVKM come from the germline V gene.

This rearrangement joins TRBV30 to TRBJ1-1; TRBD1 might be the D (6 bases). This CDR3 is built from 13 residues. Trimming cost V 1 base and J 2 bases, with 8 bases left between them. Germline CDR1 GTSNPN, CDR2 SVGIG (reference sequence). The CDR3 spells CAWSEQGNTEAFF. CDR3 DNA sequence: TGTGCCTGGAGTGAACAGGGAAACACTGAAGCTTTCTTT. Based on the CDR3 plus reference TRBV30 and TRBJ1-1, the full variable domain is SQTIHQWPATLVQPVGSPLSLECTVEGTSNPNLYWYRQAAGRGLQLLFYSVGIGQISSEVPQNLSASRPQDRQFILSSKKLLLSDSGFYLCAWSEQGNTEAFFGQGTRLTVV.

This clone rates as medium-sized (0.01 to 0.1%). The chain joins TRBV6-4 to TRBJ2-3; TRBD1 matches 7 bases. Germline V CDR1 and CDR2: MRHNA, SNTAGT. This CDR3 has 14 amino acids. The ends lost 0 bases at V and 4 bases at J; junction bases unmatched: 1. CDR3 region: CASSDSGGADTQYF. For the CDR3, the DNA is TGTGCCAGCAGTGACTCAGGGGGCGCAGATACGCAGTATTTT.

The V call is TRBV6-6, the J call TRBJ2-7, with TRBD1 matching 7 bases. CDR1 is MNHNY and CDR2 is SVGAGI in the germline V gene (reference sequence). CDR3 length equals 14 residues. Unmatched junction bases numbered 9, after V lost 4 bases and J lost 6 bases. CDR3 DNA sequence: TGTGCCAGCAGTTTCGCCGACAGGGTTTCCGAGCAGTACTTC. Protein: CASSFADRVSEQYF.